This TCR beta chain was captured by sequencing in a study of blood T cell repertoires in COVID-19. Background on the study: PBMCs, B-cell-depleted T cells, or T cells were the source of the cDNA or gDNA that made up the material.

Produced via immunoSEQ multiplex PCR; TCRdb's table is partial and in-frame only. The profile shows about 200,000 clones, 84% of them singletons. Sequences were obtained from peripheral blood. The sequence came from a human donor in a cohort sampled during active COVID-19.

The CDR3 spells CASRGTGRSLRGDTQYF. CDR3 sequence (DNA): TGTGCCAGCAGAGGTACAGGTCGTTCGTTGCGAGGAGATACGCAGTATTTT. This rearrangement joins TRBV28 to TRBJ2-3, with a tentative D call TRBD1 (5 bases). CDR1 and CDR2 (germline): MDHEN, SYDVKM. Between the trimmed V and J ends, which lost 6 bases and 5 bases, there was a span of 24 bases. The CDR3 contains 17 residues.